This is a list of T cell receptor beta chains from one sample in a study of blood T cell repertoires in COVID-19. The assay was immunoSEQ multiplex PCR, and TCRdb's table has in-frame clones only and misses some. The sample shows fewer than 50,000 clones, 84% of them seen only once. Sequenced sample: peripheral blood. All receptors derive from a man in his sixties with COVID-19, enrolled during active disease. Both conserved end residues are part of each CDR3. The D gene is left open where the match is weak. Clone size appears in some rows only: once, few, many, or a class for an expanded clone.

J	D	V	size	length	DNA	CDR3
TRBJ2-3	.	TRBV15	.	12	TGTGCCACCAGCAGCGGGTTAAATACGCAGTATTTT	CATSSGLNTQYF
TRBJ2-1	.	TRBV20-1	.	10	TGCAGTGCTAGCCCGGGTGAGCAGTTCTTC	CSASPGEQFF
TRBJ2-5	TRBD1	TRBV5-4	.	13	TGTGCCAGCAGCTATACAGGGGATCGAACCCAGTACTTC	CASSYTGDRTQYF
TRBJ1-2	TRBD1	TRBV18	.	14	TGTGCCAGCTCGCCCGGGACAGGGGTCTATGGCTACACCTTC	CASSPGTGVYGYTF
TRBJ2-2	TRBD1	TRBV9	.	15	TGTGCCAGCAGCGTAGGGACAGGGGGCGACGGGGAGCTGTTTTTT	CASSVGTGGDGELFF
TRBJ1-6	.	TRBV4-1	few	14	TGCGCCAGCAGCCAACCCCTATTTAATTCACCCCTCCACTTT	CASSQPLFNSPLHF
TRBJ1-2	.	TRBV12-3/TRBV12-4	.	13	TGTGCCAGCAGTTTAGAGGGGCGGAGTGGCTACACCTTC	CASSLEGRSGYTF
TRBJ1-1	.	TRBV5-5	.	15	TGTGCCAGCACGGGCACGGGACATTTGAACACTGAAGCTTTCTTT	CASTGTGHLNTEAFF
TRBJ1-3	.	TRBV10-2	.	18	TGCGCCAGCAGTGATGGTGTATCAGGGGCCGACTCTGGAAACACCATATATTTT	CASSDGVSGADSGNTIYF
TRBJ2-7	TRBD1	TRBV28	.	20	TGTGCCAGCAGTTCCCGTGCGCCGGACAGGGGGCGCGTCAGCTCCTACGAGCAGTACTTC	CASSSRAPDRGRVSSYEQYF
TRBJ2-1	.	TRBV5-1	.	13	TGCGCCAGCACACAAATCTCCTACAATGAGCAGTTCTTC	CASTQISYNEQFF
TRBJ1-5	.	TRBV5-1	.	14	TGCGCCAGCAGCTTAACTCCAGGCCCTCAGCCCCAGCATTTT	CASSLTPGPQPQHF
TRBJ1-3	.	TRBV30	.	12	TGTGCCTGGGGGTCTTCTGGAAACACCATATATTTT	CAWGSSGNTIYF
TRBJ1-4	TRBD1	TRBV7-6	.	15	TGTGCCAGCAGCTCGAACAGGGGCAGGAACGAAAAACTGTTTTTT	CASSSNRGRNEKLFF
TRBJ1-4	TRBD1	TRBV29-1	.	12	TGCAGCGCCCGGACAGGGACGGAAAAACTGTTTTTT	CSARTGTEKLFF
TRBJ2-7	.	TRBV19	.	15	TGTGCCAGTAGTTTGGAGAGAGGGTTATCCTACGAGCAGTACTTC	CASSLERGLSYEQYF
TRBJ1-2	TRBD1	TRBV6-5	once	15	TGTGCCAGCAGTCGCTGGACAGGGGGGAACAATGGCTACACCTTC	CASSRWTGGNNGYTF
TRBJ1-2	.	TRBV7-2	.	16	TGTGCCAGCAGTTCCGGCGGCCCCGCGACGGTTTATGGCTACACCTTC	CASSSGGPATVYGYTF
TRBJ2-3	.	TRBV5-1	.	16	TGCGCCAGCAGCTTGGTAACAGCCGCCCGGTTGGATACGCAGTATTTT	CASSLVTAARLDTQYF
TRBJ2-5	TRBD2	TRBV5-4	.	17	TGTGCCAGCAGCCCGGGGGAGCGGGGGGGAAAACAAGAGACCCAGTACTTC	CASSPGERGGKQETQYF
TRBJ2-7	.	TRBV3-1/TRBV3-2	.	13	TGTGCCAGCAGCCAAGATGGAGGCTACGAGCAGTACTTC	CASSQDGGYEQYF
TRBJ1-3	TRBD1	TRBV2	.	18	TGTGCCAGCAGTGAACTTCCGACAGGGGCCCTCTCTGGAAACACCATATATTTT	CASSELPTGALSGNTIYF
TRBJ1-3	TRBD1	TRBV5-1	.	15	TGCGCCAGCAGCCTGACAGGGCTCTCTGGAAACACCATATATTTT	CASSLTGLSGNTIYF
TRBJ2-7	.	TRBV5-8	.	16	TGTGCCAGCAGCTTGGCCTATCACAGGAGTTCCTACGAGCAGTACTTC	CASSLAYHRSSYEQYF
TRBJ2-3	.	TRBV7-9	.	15	TGTGCCAGCAGCGCCCGGACAGAGAGCACAGATACGCAGTATTTT	CASSARTESTDTQYF
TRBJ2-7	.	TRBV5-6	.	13	TGTGCCAGCAGCTTGGCCCCCCGCGGCGAGCAGTACTTC	CASSLAPRGEQYF
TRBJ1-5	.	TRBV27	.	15	TGTGCCAGCAGAAGAACAGGGTTAAGCAATCAGCCCCAGCATTTT	CASRRTGLSNQPQHF
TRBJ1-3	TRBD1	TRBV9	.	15	TGTGCCAGCAGCCCCAGGACAGGGACTGGAAACACCATATATTTT	CASSPRTGTGNTIYF
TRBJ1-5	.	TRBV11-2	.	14	TGTGCCAGCAGCTTAGCCTCGTCCAATCAGCCCCAGCATTTT	CASSLASSNQPQHF
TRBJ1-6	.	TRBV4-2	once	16	TGTGCCAGCAGCCAAGACGGAGAAGGGGGTAATTCACCCCTCCACTTT	CASSQDGEGGNSPLHF
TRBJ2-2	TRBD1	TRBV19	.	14	TGTGCCAGTAGTGGGCAGGGGGTCACCGGGGAGCTGTTTTTT	CASSGQGVTGELFF
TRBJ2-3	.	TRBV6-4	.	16	TGTGCCAGCAGTGAGGTGGGGGGAGGTCCCACAGATACGCAGTATTTT	CASSEVGGGPTDTQYF
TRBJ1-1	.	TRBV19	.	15	TGTGCCAGTAGGGCTCACGGGACAAAAAAAGGGGAAGCTTTCTTT	CASRAHGTKKGEAFF
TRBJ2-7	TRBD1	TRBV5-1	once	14	TGCGCCAGCAGGGGGGACAGGTTTCCCTACGAGCAGTACTTC	CASRGDRFPYEQYF
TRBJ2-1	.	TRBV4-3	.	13	TGCGCCAGCAGCCAAGAATTGTTAGATGAGCAGTTCTTC	CASSQELLDEQFF
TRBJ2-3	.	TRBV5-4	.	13	TGTGCCAGCAGCTTGGAGAGAACAGATACGCAGTATTTT	CASSLERTDTQYF
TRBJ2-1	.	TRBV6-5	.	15	TGTGCCAGCAGTTACTCGATAGGGGCCTACAATGAGCAGTTCTTC	CASSYSIGAYNEQFF
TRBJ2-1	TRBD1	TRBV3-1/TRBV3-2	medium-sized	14	TGTGCCAGCAGCCTCGGGACAGCCCTACTTTGGCAGTTCTTC	CASSLGTALLWQFF
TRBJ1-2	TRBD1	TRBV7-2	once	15	TGTGCCAGCAGCCCGCCGAGGTGGACAGGCTATGGCTACACCTTC	CASSPPRWTGYGYTF
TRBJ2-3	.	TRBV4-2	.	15	TGTGCCAGCAGCCAAGAACCTCAAACAGATTCTACGCAGTATTTT	CASSQEPQTDSTQYF
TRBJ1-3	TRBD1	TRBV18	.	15	TGTGCCAGCTCACCAAACAGGGGTGGCGAAAACACCATATATTTT	CASSPNRGGENTIYF
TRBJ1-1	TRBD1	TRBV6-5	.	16	TGTGCCAGCAGTTACAGAGGGACAGGGGGAAGGACTGAAGCTTTCTTT	CASSYRGTGGRTEAFF
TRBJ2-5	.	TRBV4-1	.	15	TGCGCCAGCAGCCAAGGGGGACATTTACAAGAGACCCAGTACTTC	CASSQGGHLQETQYF
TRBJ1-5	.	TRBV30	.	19	TGTGCCTGGAGTGTAACGCCCTCTGGGACATCTGATAGCAATCAGCCCCAGCATTTT	CAWSVTPSGTSDSNQPQHF
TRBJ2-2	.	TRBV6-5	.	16	TGTGCCAGCAGTTACTCGACGGACAGAAACACCGGGGAGCTGTTTTTT	CASSYSTDRNTGELFF